Each of the 20 T cell receptor beta chains below was sequenced from the same sample in a study of blood T cell repertoires in COVID-19. Using immunoSEQ multiplex PCR, the repertoire was profiled, and TCRdb retains in-frame clones only, with some absent. The sample holds some 520,000 clones, roughly 87% seen once. Sequencing used peripheral blood. The source of these receptors is a man aged 18-30 years with COVID-19, enrolled during active disease.

The chain has TRBV5-6 and TRBJ2-1; tentatively, D is TRBD2 (5 bases). This CDR3 has 11 residues. Germline V CDR1 and CDR2: SGHDT, YYEEEE. Trimming removed 1 base at V and 9 bases at J, with 5 bases between. The CDR3 region has the DNA TGTGCCAGCAGCTTGAGCGGTGAGCAGTTCTTC. It yields the protein CASSLSGEQFF.

The chain uses TRBV27 and TRBJ1-5; D call uncertain. The CDR3 is made up of 13 amino acids. Per the germline V gene, CDR1 is MNHEY and CDR2 is SMNVEV (reference sequence). V lost 0 bases and J lost 10, with 10 bases in between. Written as DNA, the CDR3 is TGTGCCAGCAGTTTATCTAGAGCGGAACCCCAGCATTTT. Protein: CASSLSRAEPQHF.

Concerning this clone: The same CDR3 can be traced to other DNA sequences in this sample. The V call is TRBV12-3 or TRBV12-4, the J call TRBJ2-7; no firm D call. This CDR3 has 12 residues. The V gene lost 3 bases and the J gene lost 2 bases, with 5 bases spanning the gap. CDR3 residues: CASSFGPYEQYF. In DNA, the CDR3 is TGTGCCAGCAGTTTTGGCCCCTACGAGCAGTACTTC.

The CDR3 region is CATSRDPASSYEQYF. DNA for the CDR3: TGTGCCACCAGCAGAGATCCCGCGAGCTCCTACGAGCAGTACTTC. The chain is built from TRBV15 and TRBJ2-7; D not resolved. Germline assignment: CDR1 LNHNV and CDR2 YYDKDF (reference sequence). V was clipped by 0 bases and J by 0 bases, with 9 bases between them. This CDR3 spans 15 amino acids.

The chain uses TRBV5-1 and TRBJ2-3; D remains ambiguous. The CDR3 length is 13 residues. V lost 6 bases, J lost 1 base, and 9 bases lay in between. CDR1 is SGHRS, CDR2 YFSETQ, per germline. This chain's CDR3 is CASTRLGTDTQYF. The DNA of the CDR3 is TGCGCCAGCACCCGACTTGGCACAGATACGCAGTATTTT.

V usage is TRBV11-3 and J usage is TRBJ2-1; 12 bases agree with TRBD2. Trimming took 5 bases from V and 0 from J; bases not matched to a gene: 5. Germline V gene lookup returns CDR1 SGHNT and CDR2 YENEEA. This CDR3 has 17 amino acids. The CDR3 DNA reads as TGTGCCAGCAGCCAAGGACTAGCGGGGAGCTCCTACAATGAGCAGTTCTTC. Its translation is CASSQGLAGSSYNEQFF.

This chain uses TRBV10-2 with TRBJ2-7; 7 bases line up with TRBD2. The CDR3 extends over 16 amino acids. Looked up from germline, CDR1 is WSHSY and CDR2 is SAAADI. With 6 bases clipped from V and 4 bases from J, the junction kept 15 bases outside the gene matches. CDR3: CASRTLRGRSPYEQYF. The CDR3 bases are TGCGCCAGCAGGACTCTTCGCGGGAGATCCCCTTACGAGCAGTACTTC.

The chain employs TRBV18 and TRBJ2-6; D not certain. The V gene lost 6 bases and the J gene lost 1 base, with 13 bases spanning the gap. The CDR3 is made up of 16 amino acids. Germline V gene data show CDR1 as KGHSH and CDR2 as LQKENI. The CDR3 is CASSPRFSSGANVLTF. The CDR3 bases are TGTGCCAGCTCCCCCAGGTTTTCTTCTGGGGCCAACGTCCTGACTTTC.

The chain recombines TRBV12-3 or TRBV12-4 with TRBJ2-3, with D perhaps TRBD2 (5 bases). This CDR3 comprises 12 residues. V gave up 5 bases and J gave up 7 bases, with 10 bases separating them. CDR3 nucleotides: TGTGCCAGCAGTCCCGGGATAAATACGCAGTATTTT. It specifies CASSPGINTQYF.

J is TRBJ2-5 and V is TRBV12-5, with 12 bases that match TRBD2. The CDR3 contains 16 residues. The J segment lost 3 bases and the V segment lost 5 bases, leaving 7 bases of the junction unmatched. Germline V gene data show CDR1 as LGHNT and CDR2 as FRNRAP. The CDR3 DNA reads as TGTGCTAGTGGTGCCGGACTAGCGGGGTGGGAAGAGACCCAGTACTTC. Protein: CASGAGLAGWEETQYF.

This clone showed up just once. V gene TRBV18 combines with J gene TRBJ2-6, with D unresolved. The V gene lost 4 bases and the J gene lost 0 bases, with 19 bases spanning the gap. The CDR3 has 19 residues. The germline gives CDR1 KGHSH, CDR2 LQKENI. The chain's CDR3 is CASSQLLPSEYSGANVLTF. CDR3 in DNA: TGTGCCAGCTCACAACTACTTCCGTCCGAGTACTCTGGGGCCAACGTCCTGACTTTC.

The chain carries TRBV5-1 and TRBJ1-1; D gene uncertain. The ends were cut back, 6 bases at V and 8 bases at J, with 14 bases in the middle. The CDR3 consists of 12 residues. CDR1 and CDR2 from the germline V gene are SGHRS and YFSETQ. The CDR3 sequence: CASTYGGGEAFF. CDR3 DNA sequence: TGCGCCAGCACCTACGGCGGCGGGGAAGCTTTCTTT.

The chain combines TRBV7-9 with TRBJ2-7; weak D call: TRBD1 (6 bases). Trimming pared 5 bases from V and 3 bases from J, leaving 14 bases between. This CDR3 is 14 amino acids long. Germline V CDR1 and CDR2: SEHNR, FQNEAQ (reference sequence). This CDR3 reads CASSLGTRRYEQYF. CDR3 nucleotides: TGTGCCAGCAGCCTCGGGACAAGACGCTACGAGCAGTACTTC.

The chain links TRBV6-5 to TRBJ1-2, with 7 nucleotides matching TRBD1. Germline assignment: CDR1 MNHEY and CDR2 SVGAGI. This CDR3 comprises 14 residues. Trimming at V came to 4 bases and at J to 3 bases, leaving 5 bases not matched to a gene. This CDR3 reads CASSFRDSHYGYTF. The CDR3 nucleotides are TGTGCCAGCAGTTTCCGGGACAGTCACTATGGCTACACCTTC.

The chain links TRBV7-9 to TRBJ1-3, with 7 nucleotides matching TRBD1. Germline V gene data show CDR1 as SEHNR and CDR2 as FQNEAQ (reference sequence). The CDR3 contains 15 residues. V lost 4 bases and J lost 4; bases outside the gene matches: 7. The CDR3 DNA reads as TGTGCCAGCAGCTCTCTCGGGACAGCCGGAAACACCATATATTTT. Encoded protein: CASSSLGTAGNTIYF.

The rearrangement links TRBV4-1 to TRBJ1-5; a possible D gene is TRBD1 (5 bases). The germline V gene encodes CDR1 MGHRA and CDR2 YSYEKL. This CDR3 spans 17 amino acids. V was shortened by 0 bases and J by 4 bases, with 16 bases between the two germline ends. The CDR3 sequence is CASSQDLGGRANQPQHF. The CDR3 nucleotides are TGCGCCAGCAGCCAAGATCTAGGCGGCAGGGCAAATCAGCCCCAGCATTTT.

Note on this clone: Different DNA sequences within this sample yield the same CDR3. V gene TRBV19 combines with J gene TRBJ2-4; TRBD1 matches at 7 bases. This CDR3 is built from 14 residues. Germline CDR1 is LNHDA and CDR2 is SQIVND (reference sequence). J was trimmed by 0 bases and V by 6 bases; bases with no gene match: 2. The CDR3 DNA is TGTGCCAGTAGGGACAGGCTAGCCAAAAACATTCAGTACTTC. Translated, it gives CASRDRLAKNIQYF.

The rearrangement links TRBV18 to TRBJ2-5, with 7 bases aligning to TRBD1. Per the germline V gene, CDR1 is KGHSH and CDR2 is LQKENI. CDR3 length equals 14 residues. V lost 5 bases and J lost 4; bases outside the gene matches: 7. The CDR3 region is CASSNKGAGETQYF. As DNA, the CDR3 is TGTGCCAGCTCAAATAAGGGGGCCGGAGAGACCCAGTACTTC.

The rearrangement joins TRBV7-8 to TRBJ1-1; D is unclear. This CDR3 is built from 13 residues. CDR1 and CDR2 (germline): SGHVS, FQNEAQ. Trimming left V 1 base short and J 4 bases short, with 7 bases between. The CDR3: CASSLGEITEAFF. CDR3 DNA: TGTGCCAGCAGCTTAGGCGAAATCACTGAAGCTTTCTTT. The whole variable domain, filled in from reference TRBV7-8 and TRBJ1-1, reads GAGVSQSPRYKVAKRGQDVALRCDPISGHVSLFWYQQALGQGPEFLTYFQNEAQLDKSGLPSDRFFAERPEGSVSTLKIQRTQQEDSAVYLCASSLGEITEAFFGQGTRLTVV.

V usage is TRBV28 and J usage is TRBJ2-7, with 14 positions matching TRBD2. Germline loops: CDR1 MDHEN, CDR2 SYDVKM. The CDR3 length is 15 residues. V was clipped by 9 bases and J by 1 base; unmatched bases: 5. Here the CDR3 reads CASNRLAGGSYEQYF. In nucleotides, the CDR3 is TGTGCCAGTAACCGACTAGCGGGAGGGTCCTACGAGCAGTACTTC.